This T cell receptor beta chain is drawn from a study of identical twins. To note about this clonotype: Its antigen remains unidentified.

CDR1 and CDR2 from the germline V gene are LNHNV and YYDKDF (reference sequence). The CDR3 totals 14 residues. V was trimmed by 1 base and J by 1 base, leaving 7 bases between them. Findings of the study overall: Modeled out-of-frame TCR alpha sharing in monozygotic twins fell below observed levels.

In TCRdb, the 5' RACE reads were re-called with MiXCR into one record per CDR3 protein. Of about 300,000 distinct CDR3 sequences in the sample, 9% to 15% were seen once. The sample was also linked to a second study, of yellow fever vaccine responses in identical twins.

The TCR comes from a woman under 30 in good health. The rearrangement uses TRBV15 and TRBJ2-5; D unresolved. The sequenced sample was CD8+ T cells sorted from blood. For the CDR3, the DNA is TGTGCCACCAGCAGAGCCGTGGTCCAAGAGACCCAGTACTTC. Its translation is CATSRAVVQETQYF.